The clone carrying this T cell receptor beta chain has only a few counts. Its specificity is unknown. These data originate in a study of cytomegalovirus exposure and HLA in healthy donors. Study-level information: In an earlier analysis, approximately 120 million unique TCR beta sequences were found from 150 million to 200 million T cells. Study conclusions and caveats: Published work reported that the classifier diagnosed cytomegalovirus status with high specificity and sensitivity. Most subjects had HLA-A and HLA-B alleles reportedly predicted accurately by TCR beta sequences.

PCR primers comprised 60 Vbeta and 13 Jbeta primers. This table comes from immunoSEQ multiplex PCR, and its TCRdb copy is limited to in-frame clones, with some not included. The sample lists some 65,000 clones, less than 70% occurring once. Trimming cost V 3 bases and J 3 bases, with 11 bases left between them. Germline loops: CDR1 MNHNS, CDR2 SASEGT. The CDR3 contains 15 residues. The sequence derives from a man under 40 in good health and CMV-seronegative. The sample taken for sequencing was PBMCs. This chain joins TRBV6-1 and TRBJ2-2; TRBD2 is a possible D gene (5 bases). CDR3 protein: CASSETPGYTGELFF. The DNA of the CDR3 is TGTGCCAGCAGTGAGACCCCGGGGTACACCGGGGAGCTGTTTTTT.